This TCR beta chain was captured in a study of blood T cell repertoires in COVID-19. Study details: The samples span acute and convalescent COVID-19 from the United States, Italy and Spain.

Participants, about 18 to 90 years old, spanned around 25 US areas. Clinical history as reported by participants underpinned cohort assignment. Original handling: The authors estimated nucleated cell counts from reference gene primer amplification. The data were produced by immunoSEQ multiplex PCR, yet TCRdb's version contains in-frame clones alone and is incomplete. V and J calls and clone size come straight from that table; D and trimming were deduced from the DNA. The sample has about 190,000 clones, about 82% seen once. Trimming cost V 0 bases and J 9 bases; bases outside gene matches: 17. This CDR3 contains 18 residues. Per germline, CDR1 LNHDA and CDR2 SQIVND (reference sequence).

This sequence joins TRBV19 and TRBJ2-1, with 7 nucleotides matching TRBD1. This TCR was recovered from a man aged 35-49 years with acute COVID-19. The source material was PBMCs or T cells enriched from blood (not recorded which). CDR3 DNA sequence: TGTGCCAGTAGTATAGACGCCTACAGGGGAAGTGTAAAGGGTGAGCAGTTCTTC. The encoded protein is CASSIDAYRGSVKGEQFF.